The rows below give T cell receptor beta chains drawn from one sample of a study of blood T cell repertoires in COVID-19. Generated by immunoSEQ multiplex PCR, the TCRdb table keeps only in-frame clones and is missing some. The sample lists about 48,000 clones, about nine tenths occurring once. The sample taken for sequencing was peripheral blood. Receptors originate from an elderly woman with COVID-19, enrolled during active disease. Each CDR3 is given with its conserved first and last residue. The order of the fields is V gene, clone size, J gene, CDR3 protein. Size tells how often a clone was seen (once, few, many) or the class of an expanded clone, and some rows leave it out.

V gene: TRBV6-5
clone size: -
J gene: TRBJ2-5
CDR3 protein: CASSRPGQGQETQYF

V gene: TRBV5-1
clone size: -
J gene: TRBJ2-7
CDR3 protein: CASSLGPGGGSVFYEQYF

V gene: TRBV30
clone size: -
J gene: TRBJ1-1
CDR3 protein: CAWSPRAGGTEAFF

V gene: TRBV28
clone size: -
J gene: TRBJ2-6
CDR3 protein: CASSFPVSGANVLTF

V gene: TRBV2
clone size: -
J gene: TRBJ2-5
CDR3 protein: CASSERETQYF

V gene: TRBV5-1
clone size: -
J gene: TRBJ2-3
CDR3 protein: CASSPPPSEERASTDTQYF

V gene: TRBV11-2
clone size: -
J gene: TRBJ1-2
CDR3 protein: CASSLTRQRNGYTF

V gene: TRBV28
clone size: -
J gene: TRBJ1-5
CDR3 protein: CASSLAGGSNQPQHF

V gene: TRBV14
clone size: -
J gene: TRBJ2-5
CDR3 protein: CASYQSGGRPYQETQYF

V gene: TRBV7-2
clone size: -
J gene: TRBJ2-5
CDR3 protein: CASSFGGRVVETQYF

V gene: TRBV7-3
clone size: -
J gene: TRBJ1-1
CDR3 protein: CASSLGGRNTEAFF

V gene: TRBV7-9
clone size: few
J gene: TRBJ2-2
CDR3 protein: CASSLGLSTGELFF

V gene: TRBV7-6
clone size: -
J gene: TRBJ2-1
CDR3 protein: CASSPRYLVLEQFF

V gene: TRBV5-8
clone size: -
J gene: TRBJ2-7
CDR3 protein: CASSLGSGGTTHAEQYF

V gene: TRBV6-5
clone size: -
J gene: TRBJ2-2
CDR3 protein: CASSYSIMGGTGELFF

V gene: TRBV6-1
clone size: once
J gene: TRBJ1-1
CDR3 protein: CASSERLLRTEAFF

V gene: TRBV6-6
clone size: -
J gene: TRBJ1-2
CDR3 protein: CASSYGQNNYGYTF

V gene: TRBV28
clone size: -
J gene: TRBJ2-3
CDR3 protein: CASRNIGSSDTQYF

V gene: TRBV7-3
clone size: -
J gene: TRBJ2-1
CDR3 protein: CASRPEASGGAREQFF

V gene: TRBV6-2/TRBV6-3
clone size: -
J gene: TRBJ1-4
CDR3 protein: CASSQTRGYRNEKLFF

V gene: TRBV24-1
clone size: -
J gene: TRBJ2-4
CDR3 protein: CATSGPHRAHVPHQYF

V gene: TRBV18
clone size: -
J gene: TRBJ2-7
CDR3 protein: CASSPSRTASYEQYF

V gene: TRBV3-1/TRBV3-2
clone size: -
J gene: TRBJ2-7
CDR3 protein: CASSQELASYEQYF

V gene: TRBV13
clone size: -
J gene: TRBJ1-2
CDR3 protein: CASSLLGQGAFGYTF

V gene: TRBV14
clone size: few
J gene: TRBJ2-5
CDR3 protein: CASSLRQVQETQYF

V gene: TRBV18
clone size: -
J gene: TRBJ1-1
CDR3 protein: CASSWDRGPTEAFF

V gene: TRBV7-6
clone size: -
J gene: TRBJ2-3
CDR3 protein: CASSLNPTSARTDTQYF

V gene: TRBV7-2
clone size: -
J gene: TRBJ1-6
CDR3 protein: CASSPGPFMNSPLHF

V gene: TRBV18
clone size: -
J gene: TRBJ2-5
CDR3 protein: CASSPYKETQYF

V gene: TRBV5-6
clone size: -
J gene: TRBJ1-2
CDR3 protein: CASSPGDLALFHLF

V gene: TRBV18
clone size: -
J gene: TRBJ2-1
CDR3 protein: CASSPDRTYNEQFF

V gene: TRBV15
clone size: -
J gene: TRBJ2-7
CDR3 protein: CATSTFLQGYEQYF

V gene: TRBV6-5
clone size: -
J gene: TRBJ2-7
CDR3 protein: CASSSILGGEQYF

V gene: TRBV2
clone size: -
J gene: TRBJ1-5
CDR3 protein: CASSEGFGQGVSQPQHF

V gene: TRBV9
clone size: medium-sized
J gene: TRBJ2-2
CDR3 protein: CASSAGQGLAGELFF

V gene: TRBV30
clone size: -
J gene: TRBJ1-1
CDR3 protein: CAWKTGTGVDFTEAFF

V gene: TRBV7-2
clone size: -
J gene: TRBJ1-1
CDR3 protein: CASSLGPRNTEAFF

V gene: TRBV7-2
clone size: -
J gene: TRBJ2-5
CDR3 protein: CASSLAGGGETQYF

V gene: TRBV19
clone size: -
J gene: TRBJ1-5
CDR3 protein: CASSHLGTKGGNQPQHF

V gene: TRBV5-1
clone size: -
J gene: TRBJ2-3
CDR3 protein: CASSTGSGPLLDTQYF

V gene: TRBV14
clone size: -
J gene: TRBJ2-7
CDR3 protein: CASSQWQGAYEQYF

V gene: TRBV6-5
clone size: -
J gene: TRBJ1-5
CDR3 protein: CASRLQGGNQPQHF

V gene: TRBV5-1
clone size: -
J gene: TRBJ1-2
CDR3 protein: CASRPGQGSRGYTF

V gene: TRBV18
clone size: -
J gene: TRBJ2-5
CDR3 protein: CASSPGASGPETQYF

V gene: TRBV27
clone size: once
J gene: TRBJ2-7
CDR3 protein: CASTRGGSYEQYF

V gene: TRBV7-2
clone size: -
J gene: TRBJ1-2
CDR3 protein: CASSSLRSGTGGNYGYTF

V gene: TRBV19
clone size: -
J gene: TRBJ1-3
CDR3 protein: CASRGGPSSGNTIYF

V gene: TRBV25-1
clone size: -
J gene: TRBJ1-1
CDR3 protein: CASSEGLLNTEAFF

V gene: TRBV19
clone size: -
J gene: TRBJ2-7
CDR3 protein: CASSIPAGGHQLSYEQYF

V gene: TRBV5-1
clone size: -
J gene: TRBJ1-4
CDR3 protein: CASSLAGYDEKLFF

V gene: TRBV5-4
clone size: -
J gene: TRBJ1-1
CDR3 protein: CASGAAPNTEAFF

V gene: TRBV18
clone size: -
J gene: TRBJ1-1
CDR3 protein: CASSLGESANTEAFF

V gene: TRBV28
clone size: -
J gene: TRBJ2-1
CDR3 protein: CASSLSGRARSEQFF

V gene: TRBV5-4
clone size: few
J gene: TRBJ1-2
CDR3 protein: CASSGSTRDGYTF

V gene: TRBV9
clone size: -
J gene: TRBJ1-2
CDR3 protein: CASSGDRGSPLGGYTF

V gene: TRBV10-2
clone size: once
J gene: TRBJ2-1
CDR3 protein: CASTLEFPYNEQFF

V gene: TRBV25-1
clone size: -
J gene: TRBJ1-4
CDR3 protein: CASTATNEKLFF

V gene: TRBV5-6
clone size: -
J gene: TRBJ1-4
CDR3 protein: CASSLGQGRVREKF